Listed below are T cell receptor beta chains from one sample, sequenced in a study of OX40 agonist ivuxolimab in advanced cancers. Method: immunoSEQ multiplex PCR; TCRdb's copy keeps in-frame clones and lacks some. The repertoire holds 34,000 or so clones, with 87% as singletons. Sample: CD4+ or CD8+ T cells sorted from blood, taken in a trial of the OX40 agonist ivuxolimab. The receptors shown here come from an adult with an advanced solid tumor such as melanoma, head and neck, liver or kidney cancer. Both conserved end residues are part of each CDR3. The D gene is left open where the match is weak. Expanded clones are given a class, and other clones once, few, many or no size at all.

j_call	d_call	v_call	clone_size	cdr3_aa	cdr3_nt
TRBJ2-3	NA	TRBV11-2	NA	CASSYGAGHTDTQYF	TGTGCCAGCTCCTACGGGGCGGGTCATACAGATACGCAGTATTTT
TRBJ1-2	NA	TRBV9	once	CASSVDWAPGDYGYTF	TGTGCCAGCAGCGTAGATTGGGCCCCTGGGGACTATGGCTACACCTTC
TRBJ2-2	TRBD1	TRBV18	few	CASSPRAGGLTGELFF	TGTGCCAGCTCACCAAGGGCAGGGGGCCTCACCGGGGAGCTGTTTTTT
TRBJ1-5	NA	TRBV7-9	NA	CASSPTSNQPQHF	TGTGCCAGCAGCCCGACCTCTAATCAGCCCCAGCATTTT
TRBJ2-2	NA	TRBV13	NA	CASSRGGWSANTGELFF	TGTGCCAGCAGCCGAGGGGGATGGTCAGCGAACACCGGGGAGCTGTTTTTT
TRBJ2-2	NA	TRBV6-5	NA	CASSPGGAGELFF	TGTGCCAGCAGCCCCGGAGGTGCCGGGGAGCTGTTTTTT
TRBJ2-5	NA	TRBV27	NA	CASSSRVQTETQYF	TGTGCCAGCAGTTCGCGGGTACAGACAGAGACCCAGTACTTC
TRBJ2-1	NA	TRBV6-4	NA	CASSPGSGPYNEQFF	TGTGCCAGCAGTCCTGGTAGCGGACCCTACAATGAGCAGTTCTTC
TRBJ2-2	NA	TRBV18	NA	CASSPTNSNTGELFF	TGTGCCAGCTCACCGACAAATTCGAACACCGGGGAGCTGTTTTTT
TRBJ2-1	TRBD1	TRBV29-1	once	CSGDSPWVF	TGCAGCGGGGACAGCCCCTGGGTCTTC
TRBJ2-7	NA	TRBV27	NA	CASSFRGSYEQYF	TGTGCCAGCAGCTTTAGGGGCTCCTACGAGCAGTACTTC
TRBJ2-7	NA	TRBV7-8	NA	CASSLTGVNEQYF	TGTGCCAGCAGCTTAACAGGCGTCAACGAGCAGTACTTC
TRBJ2-3	NA	TRBV11-2	NA	CASSLERGRGRADTQYF	TGTGCCAGCAGCTTAGAACGTGGCAGGGGGAGGGCAGATACGCAGTATTTT
TRBJ1-4	NA	TRBV28	NA	CASSLTATPNEKLFF	TGTGCCAGCAGTTTAACGGCCACCCCCAATGAAAAACTGTTTTTT
TRBJ1-1	NA	TRBV7-9	NA	CASSSRVTEAFF	TGTGCCAGCAGCTCCCGAGTCACTGAAGCTTTCTTT
TRBJ2-2	TRBD1	TRBV30	NA	CAWERDSNTGELFF	TGTGCCTGGGAACGGGACAGTAACACCGGGGAGCTGTTTTTT
TRBJ2-3	NA	TRBV6-1	NA	CASSSTDTQYF	TGTGCCAGCAGCAGCACAGATACGCAGTATTTT
TRBJ2-1	NA	TRBV5-4	NA	CASRGEEGSGYNEQFF	TGTGCCAGCAGGGGTGAGGAGGGATCCGGTTACAATGAGCAGTTCTTC
TRBJ2-1	NA	TRBV6-6	NA	CASSYSGANEQFF	TGTGCCAGCAGTTACTCGGGAGCGAATGAGCAGTTCTTC
TRBJ2-7	TRBD1	TRBV28	NA	CASSYNADRGRLEQYF	TGTGCCAGCAGTTACAATGCGGACAGGGGCAGACTCGAGCAGTACTTC
TRBJ1-4	NA	TRBV7-6	NA	CASSNAVVGENEKLFF	TGTGCCAGCAGCAACGCCGTGGTCGGGGAGAATGAAAAACTGTTTTTT
TRBJ1-3	NA	TRBV6-1	NA	CASSDTGNSGNTIYF	TGTGCCAGCAGTGATACAGGGAACTCTGGAAACACCATATATTTT
TRBJ1-1	NA	TRBV2	NA	CASSEWAHTEAFF	TGTGCCAGCAGTGAATGGGCCCACACTGAAGCTTTCTTT
TRBJ2-7	NA	TRBV7-9	NA	CASSLVRGLIYEQYF	TGTGCCAGCAGCTTAGTGAGGGGTTTGATCTACGAGCAGTACTTC
TRBJ2-1	TRBD2	TRBV19	NA	CASSLTAGGYYNEQFF	TGTGCCAGTAGCCTTACAGCGGGGGGATATTACAATGAGCAGTTCTTC
TRBJ2-5	TRBD1	TRBV9	once	CASSGGTGVETQYF	TGTGCCAGCAGCGGGGGGACAGGGGTAGAGACCCAGTACTTC
TRBJ1-1	NA	TRBV28	once	CASSLFAGNTEAFF	TGTGCCAGCAGTTTATTTGCGGGGAACACTGAAGCTTTCTTT
TRBJ2-7	NA	TRBV21-1	NA	CASRPPGQGAVSSYEQYF	TGTGCCAGCAGACCTCCAGGACAGGGGGCTGTGAGCTCCTACGAGCAGTACTTC
TRBJ1-5	NA	TRBV7-9	NA	CASSLEVSNQPQHF	TGTGCCAGCAGCTTAGAGGTTAGCAATCAGCCCCAGCATTTT
TRBJ1-1	NA	TRBV7-3	NA	CASSLGDGGKGAFF	TGTGCCAGCAGCTTAGGGGACGGGGGAAAGGGAGCTTTCTTT
TRBJ1-5	NA	TRBV29-1	few	CSVGGGGQPQHF	TGCAGCGTAGGAGGGGGGGGACAGCCCCAGCATTTT
TRBJ1-1	NA	TRBV21-1	NA	CASSKRDRGLLNTEAFF	TGTGCCAGCAGCAAAAGGGACAGGGGGCTCTTGAACACTGAAGCTTTCTTT
TRBJ2-7	NA	TRBV6-5	NA	CASSYLGGHEQYF	TGTGCCAGCAGTTACCTCGGGGGACACGAGCAGTACTTC
TRBJ1-4	NA	TRBV9	NA	CASSGRWGDEKLFF	TGTGCCAGCAGCGGCCGATGGGGGGATGAAAAACTGTTTTTT
TRBJ1-1	TRBD1	TRBV5-6	once	CASTPLYRDSIPNTEAFF	TGTGCCAGCACCCCTCTATACAGGGACAGCATCCCGAACACTGAAGCTTTCTTT
TRBJ1-2	TRBD1	TRBV6-5	NA	CASSYSGTVGNYGYTF	TGTGCCAGCAGTTACTCGGGGACAGTAGGAAACTATGGCTACACCTTC
TRBJ2-1	NA	TRBV7-8	NA	CASSLTRGSSYNEQFF	TGTGCCAGCAGCTTAACGAGGGGGAGCTCCTACAATGAGCAGTTCTTC
TRBJ2-7	TRBD1	TRBV7-9	NA	CASSLNLGQGAWEQYF	TGTGCCAGCAGCTTGAACCTCGGACAGGGGGCCTGGGAGCAGTACTTC
TRBJ2-7	NA	TRBV7-6	NA	CASSLSGAGTYEQYF	TGTGCCAGCAGCTTATCAGGGGCGGGCACCTACGAGCAGTACTTC
TRBJ1-4	NA	TRBV7-9	NA	CASSKQMTNEKLFF	TGTGCCAGCAGCAAACAGATGACTAATGAAAAACTGTTTTTT
TRBJ1-1	NA	TRBV19	once	CAILKITSGGVEAFF	TGTGCCATTCTGAAAATCACCAGCGGGGGCGTCGAAGCTTTCTTT
TRBJ2-2	NA	TRBV28	NA	CASGPLGRQTDTGELFF	TGTGCCAGCGGACCTCTGGGACGTCAAACCGACACCGGGGAGCTGTTTTTT
TRBJ2-3	NA	TRBV11-1	NA	CASSPGETLSTDTQYF	TGTGCCAGCAGCCCAGGAGAGACGCTAAGCACAGATACGCAGTATTTT
TRBJ2-7	TRBD2	TRBV6-5	NA	CASSYSAGGPNEQYF	TGTGCCAGCAGTTACTCAGCGGGAGGGCCTAACGAGCAGTACTTC
TRBJ1-5	NA	TRBV5-4	NA	CASSLTGGEPQHF	TGTGCCAGCAGCTTAACCGGGGGTGAGCCCCAGCATTTT
TRBJ2-7	NA	TRBV11-2	NA	CASSLESGHRYEQYF	TGTGCCAGCAGCTTAGAGTCGGGACACCGCTACGAGCAGTACTTC
TRBJ1-2	NA	TRBV14	NA	CASSQLDIIDGYTF	TGTGCCAGCAGCCAATTGGACATAATTGATGGCTACACCTTC
TRBJ1-6	NA	TRBV19	NA	CASSITSTAGGPLHF	TGTGCCAGTAGTATAACGTCCACGGCGGGAGGACCCCTCCACTTT
TRBJ2-1	NA	TRBV6-5	NA	CASSYSGSYNEQFF	TGTGCCAGCAGTTACTCGGGTAGTTACAATGAGCAGTTCTTC
TRBJ2-3	NA	TRBV12-5	NA	CASGVQGLGADTQYF	TGTGCTAGTGGTGTTCAGGGACTCGGGGCAGATACGCAGTATTTT
TRBJ2-7	NA	TRBV11-1	NA	CASSLGRGASYEQYF	TGTGCCAGCAGCTTAGGTCGGGGGGCTTCCTACGAGCAGTACTTC
TRBJ2-7	NA	TRBV19	NA	CASSIDPYPPGEQYF	TGTGCCAGTAGTATAGATCCATACCCACCGGGCGAGCAGTACTTC
TRBJ2-1	NA	TRBV18	NA	CASSVFVANGDSYNEQFF	TGTGCCAGCTCTGTTTTCGTCGCAAACGGAGACTCCTACAATGAGCAGTTCTTC
TRBJ2-3	TRBD2	TRBV2	NA	CASDVQRGGSTDTQYF	TGTGCCAGTGATGTTCAGCGGGGGGGCAGCACAGATACGCAGTATTTT
TRBJ1-2	NA	TRBV28	NA	CASSLGAQYGYTF	TGTGCCAGCAGTTTGGGGGCCCAGTATGGCTACACCTTC